This TCR beta chain was identified in a study of cytomegalovirus exposure and HLA in healthy donors. Germline CDR1 and CDR2: SGHRS and YFSETQ. The CDR3 is 13 amino acids. V was trimmed by 0 bases and J by 10 bases, leaving 13 bases between them. The primer mix had 60 Vbeta and 13 Jbeta primers. Profiled with immunoSEQ multiplex PCR; TCRdb holds only in-frame clones, not every one. The sample includes approximately 180,000 clones, about 70% of them seen just once. This chain links TRBV5-1 with TRBJ1-1; D gene uncertain. The sequence was collected from a woman younger than 45 in good health and CMV-seronegative. Specimen: PBMCs. The CDR3 DNA follows: TGCGCCAGCAGCTTGGCCGTGGGAGCAGGAGCTTTCTTT. Translating gives CASSLAVGAGAFF. The full variable domain, in which reference TRBV5-1 and TRBJ1-1 provide the parts outside the CDR3, is KAGVTQTPRYLIKTRGQQVTLSCSPISGHRSVSWYQQTPGQGLQFLFEYFSETQRNKGNFPGRFSGRQFSNSRSEMNVSTLELGDSALYLCASSLAVGAGAFFGQGTRLTVV.